The clone carrying this T cell receptor (beta chain) was counted only a few times. The target antigen is unknown. This entry belongs to a study of vaccination and CD4 T cells after COVID-19. CDR3 size: 15 residues. The germline V gene has CDR1 SNHLY and CDR2 FYNNEI. Unmatched junction bases numbered 3, after V lost 6 bases and J lost 0 bases. The Oncomine TCR Beta short-read assay sequenced DNA from cultured CD4+ T cells. The source of extracted genomic DNA was cultured CD4+ T cells. TCRdb reprocessed the PCR reads with MiXCR, giving one entry per CDR3 protein. The table includes about 21,000 distinct CDR3 sequences, roughly 44% detected once. Study-wide findings and caveats: Spike mono-reactivity was the property of 304 of 307 vaccine-specific clones in convalescent patients. A comparatively limited set of convalescent patients was examined, with no early post-infection timepoints.

Documented treatment: approximately nine-day PBMC culture with coronavirus spike peptide pools or control peptides (ViraFEST assay). After expanding antigen-specific T cells with peptide pools, ViraFEST sequenced their TCRs. The receptor comes from a human donor who received a COVID-19 vaccine. The sample in question was CD4+ T cells from blood, cultured in vitro, obtained before SARS-CoV-2 vaccination. The rearrangement uses TRBV2 and TRBJ1-5; 9 bases are shared with TRBD1. The CDR3 nucleotides are TGTGCCAGCAGGGACAGGGGTTATAGCAATCAGCCCCAGCATTTT. Its protein product is CASRDRGYSNQPQHF.